This T cell receptor (beta chain) originates from a study of T-cell reconstitution after alpha-beta-depleted transplantation in children. The trim removed 4 bases at V and 4 bases at J, leaving 6 bases unmatched. The germline V gene has CDR1 DFQATT and CDR2 SNEGSKA (reference sequence). The CDR3 runs 14 residues. Researchers prepared the TCRbeta library using unique molecular identifiers, the study reports. MiXCR was run by TCRdb on the PCR reads, yielding one entry per CDR3 protein. The data hold 610,000 or so distinct CDR3 sequences, with 25% to 30% observed a single time. Sequencing used PBMCs, obtained before TCRalphabeta/CD19-depleted stem cell transplant. V gene TRBV20-1 combines with J gene TRBJ2-5; 10 positions agree with TRBD2. The receptor's source is a boy under three years old with Wiskott-Aldrich syndrome, due to receive a stem cell transplant. CDR3 nucleotides: TGCAGTGCTAAACTTAGCGGGAGGCCAGAGACCCAGTACTTC. Protein product: CSAKLSGRPETQYF.